A single sample gave rise to the 8 T cell receptor beta chains below, sequenced in a study of somatic mutations in cytotoxic T cells in rheumatoid arthritis. Only in-frame clones appear in the TCRdb table, and some are missing; sequencing was by immunoSEQ multiplex PCR. Here the sample spans around 23,000 clones, approximately 81% being singletons. Sample: CD8+ T cells sorted from blood. These receptors all come from an adult with rheumatoid arthritis.

This clone was counted between two and nine times. This chain links TRBV7-9 with TRBJ1-2, with D unresolved. CDR1 is SEHNR and CDR2 is FQNEAQ in the germline V gene (reference sequence). V was cut by 2 bases and J by 2 bases, with 9 bases left in between. This CDR3 region has 14 residues. Here the CDR3 reads CASSLSGRNYGYTF. In nucleotides, the CDR3 is TGTGCCAGCAGCTTATCAGGCAGGAACTATGGCTACACCTTC.

This sequence joins TRBV6-5 and TRBJ2-3; 12 bases line up with TRBD2. Looked up from germline, CDR1 is MNHEY and CDR2 is SVGAGI. The CDR3 covers 15 residues. Trimming took 4 bases from V and 7 from J; bases not matched to a gene: 6. DNA of the CDR3: TGTGCCAGCAGTTCCCTAGCGGGGGGGCCCCATACGCAGTATTTT. Residues: CASSSLAGGPHTQYF.

This clone was observed a few times. The J gene is TRBJ1-2, the V gene TRBV27; D unresolved. The CDR3 is 14 residues long. V was shortened by 6 bases and J by 6 bases, with 17 bases between the two germline ends. Germline V lookup: CDR1 MNHEY, CDR2 SMNVEV (reference sequence). CDR3 loop: CASSPIDRIHGYTF. The CDR3 DNA follows: TGTGCCAGCAGCCCAATAGACCGGATTCATGGCTACACCTTC.

This CDR3 is CASSQDPRGYEQYF. In DNA, the CDR3 is TGCGCCAGCAGCCAAGATCCCAGGGGCTACGAGCAGTACTTC. This sequence joins TRBV4-1 and TRBJ2-7; TRBD1 is a possible D gene (6 bases). Trimming took off 0 bases at V and 3 bases at J, with 9 bases between the two ends. Germline V lookup: CDR1 MGHRA, CDR2 YSYEKL. This CDR3 contains 14 residues.

This clone was recorded once. The chain couples TRBV14 to TRBJ2-7, with a weak D call TRBD2 (5 bases). The CDR3 spans 14 residues. The V gene's germline CDR1 is SGHDN and CDR2 FVKESK. V lost 1 base and J lost 3, with 10 bases in between. CDR3 in amino acids: CASSQGTGFYEQYF. In DNA form, the CDR3 reads TGTGCCAGCAGCCAAGGGACGGGGTTCTACGAGCAGTACTTC.

The table lists this clone with a few counts. This sequence joins TRBV27 and TRBJ2-7; no clear D. The CDR3 is made up of 13 amino acids. Germline V gene data show CDR1 as MNHEY and CDR2 as SMNVEV (reference sequence). The ends were cut back, 3 bases at V and 1 base at J, with 7 bases in the middle. In DNA, the CDR3 is TGTGCCAGCAGTTTTGACCGATCCTACGAGCAGTACTTC. Protein sequence: CASSFDRSYEQYF.

The chain couples TRBV6-6 to TRBJ1-6, with D maybe TRBD1 (5 bases). Trimming removed 2 bases from V and 9 bases from J, with 8 bases in between. This CDR3 contains 13 residues. CDR1 and CDR2 from the germline V gene are MNHNY and SVGAGI (reference sequence). For the CDR3, the DNA is TGTGCCAGCAGTTACGAGGGGAGTTCACCCCTCCACTTT. It specifies CASSYEGSSPLHF.

The V and J genes are TRBV5-1 and TRBJ1-1; D not certain. The CDR3 is 13 amino acids. The V end was cut by 0 bases, the J end by 11 bases, with 14 bases between. Germline-derived CDR1 and CDR2 are SGHRS and YFSETQ. CDR3 DNA sequence: TGCGCCAGCAGCTTGGTCCCCACGGGCGGGGCTTTCTTT. Protein sequence: CASSLVPTGGAFF.